These 31 T cell receptor beta chains were sequenced from one sample in a study of control samples from healthy donors and cancer patients. TCRdb's table, derived via immunoSEQ multiplex PCR, lists solely in-frame clones and lacks some. Among under 150,000 clones listed, roughly 89% were seen once. The sequenced sample was PBMCs. The source of these receptors is a man between 45 and 60 years old with head and neck cancer.

This clone showed up just once. The chain is built from TRBV5-4 and TRBJ1-6; D possibly corresponds to TRBD1 (6 bases). The germline V and J ends were trimmed by 4 bases and 7 bases, with 18 bases remaining between them. This CDR3 contains 16 residues. Germline V lookup: CDR1 SGHNT, CDR2 YYREEE (reference sequence). This CDR3 reads CASSPISTGMNSPLHF. Here the CDR3 DNA reads TGTGCCAGCAGCCCGATTTCTACAGGGATGAATTCACCCCTCCACTTT.

This sequence joins TRBV28 and TRBJ1-4; no firm D call. Trimming cost V 5 bases and J 6 bases, with 16 bases left between them. Germline CDR1 MDHEN, CDR2 SYDVKM. The CDR3 is 15 residues long. CDR3 protein: CASSPSGGRDEKLFF. Here the CDR3 DNA reads TGTGCCAGCAGTCCCTCCGGAGGTAGGGATGAAAAACTGTTTTTT.

The chain recombines TRBV5-1 with TRBJ2-1; no definite D call. This CDR3 spans 13 amino acids. Germline V lookup: CDR1 SGHRS, CDR2 YFSETQ. V lost 0 bases and J lost 4, with 5 bases in between. CDR3 bases: TGCGCCAGCAGCTTGGAAGCTTACAATGAGCAGTTCTTC. It encodes CASSLEAYNEQFF.

V gene TRBV5-1 combines with J gene TRBJ1-1; D remains unclear. The germline V gene encodes CDR1 SGHRS and CDR2 YFSETQ. This CDR3 contains 15 residues. The V end was cut by 4 bases, the J end by 1 base, with 14 bases between. CDR3 in amino acids: CASSRGGIGNTEAFF. CDR3 nucleotide sequence: TGCGCCAGCAGCCGGGGTGGGATTGGGAACACTGAAGCTTTCTTT.

This sequence joins TRBV4-1 and TRBJ2-1; D is unclear. Trimming took 0 bases from V and 5 from J, leaving 11 bases between them. The CDR3 length is 15 residues. CDR1 and CDR2 (germline): MGHRA, YSYEKL. DNA for the CDR3: TGCGCCAGCAGCCAAGATCCATGGCAGAACAATGAGCAGTTCTTC. This codes for CASSQDPWQNNEQFF.

The chain recombines TRBV23-1 with TRBJ2-1, with 10 bases fitting TRBD2. TRBV23-1 is filed as an ORF, its function uncertain. With V trimmed by 6 bases and J by 4 bases, 3 bases remained unmatched. The CDR3 covers 14 residues. Here the CDR3 reads CASSQTSGYNEQFF. The CDR3 DNA reads TGCGCCAGCAGCCAGACTAGCGGGTACAATGAGCAGTTCTTC.

Comments on this clone: Within the sample, other DNA sequences also encode this same CDR3. The chain carries TRBV6-6 and TRBJ1-5; D might be TRBD1 (6 bases). This CDR3 has 15 residues. Germline V gene data show CDR1 as MNHNY and CDR2 as SVGAGI (reference sequence). With 8 bases removed from V and 3 bases from J, the gap between germline ends came to 17 bases. The CDR3 DNA follows: TGTGCCAGCCGGGGGGCGGGGGGAGACAATCAGCCCCAGCATTTT. It yields the protein CASRGAGGDNQPQHF.

V is TRBV19 and J is TRBJ2-1, with 12 nucleotides matching TRBD2. Germline assignment: CDR1 LNHDA and CDR2 SQIVND (reference sequence). The CDR3 covers 17 residues. V trimming: 2 bases; J trimming: 5 bases; junction bases outside the gene matches: 7. The chain's CDR3 is CASSILTSGSLHNEQFF. The CDR3 DNA reads as TGTGCCAGTAGTATACTGACTAGCGGGAGCCTCCACAATGAGCAGTTCTTC.

The J gene is TRBJ1-1, the V gene TRBV28; D call uncertain. The V end was cut by 6 bases, the J end by 0 bases, with 11 bases between. The germline CDR1 and CDR2 sequences are MDHEN and SYDVKM. This CDR3 region has 14 residues. CDR3 coding DNA: TGTGCCAGCAGACCTGGGAACGTGAACACTGAAGCTTTCTTT. It yields the protein CASRPGNVNTEAFF.

The rearrangement joins TRBV3-1 (or the pseudogene TRBV3-2) to TRBJ2-7; 7 positions match TRBD1. This CDR3 contains 15 residues. J lost 2 bases, V lost 4 bases, and 8 bases had no gene match. Per germline, CDR1 LGHDT and CDR2 YNNKEL (reference sequence). The CDR3 loop reads CASSPHRTGTYEQYF. The CDR3, as DNA: TGTGCCAGCAGCCCCCACCGGACAGGAACCTACGAGCAGTACTTC.

The rearrangement links TRBV29-1 to TRBJ2-5, with D possibly matching TRBD1 (6 bases). The CDR3 is made up of 13 amino acids. Germline V gene lookup returns CDR1 SQVTM and CDR2 ANQGSEA. Trimming stripped 4 bases from V and 5 bases from J, with 14 bases between. The DNA of the CDR3 is TGCAGCGTTGGGGGGCTAGCCCTGGAGACCCAGTACTTC. Encoded protein: CSVGGLALETQYF.

V is TRBV5-1 and J is TRBJ1-1, with TRBD1 matching 9 bases. Germline CDR1 reads SGHRS; CDR2 reads YFSETQ. V was clipped by 4 bases and J by 4 bases; unmatched bases: 11. The CDR3 has 16 amino acids. This chain's CDR3 is CASSTDPPGQGTEAFF. CDR3 DNA sequence: TGCGCCAGCAGCACGGATCCCCCGGGACAGGGCACTGAAGCTTTCTTT. The full variable domain, rest sourced from reference TRBV5-1 and TRBJ1-1, is KAGVTQTPRYLIKTRGQQVTLSCSPISGHRSVSWYQQTPGQGLQFLFEYFSETQRNKGNFPGRFSGRQFSNSRSEMNVSTLELGDSALYLCASSTDPPGQGTEAFFGQGTRLTVV.

The rearrangement uses TRBV20-1 and TRBJ1-2; the D gene is possibly TRBD1 (6 bases). The CDR3 is 12 amino acids. The V end was cut by 3 bases, the J end by 2 bases, with 7 bases between. CDR1 is DFQATT, CDR2 SNEGSKA, per germline (reference sequence). The CDR3 DNA reads as TGCAGTGCTAGTGGACAGAACTATGGCTACACCTTC. This encodes CSASGQNYGYTF.

DNA of the CDR3: TGTGCCAGTAGTATAGTAGGGTTTAGCAATCAGCCCCAGCATTTT. Translating it yields CASSIVGFSNQPQHF. This chain connects TRBV19 to TRBJ1-5; D is unclear. The CDR3 is 15 amino acids. The ends were cut back, 1 base at V and 0 bases at J, with 7 bases in the middle. Germline V gene data show CDR1 as LNHDA and CDR2 as SQIVND (reference sequence).

The rearrangement uses TRBV6-5 and TRBJ2-3, with 9 positions matching TRBD2. The V and J ends lost 5 bases and 7 bases, in that order; junction bases with no gene match: 10. This CDR3 has 15 residues. The germline CDR1 and CDR2 sequences are MNHEY and SVGAGI. CDR3 nucleotide sequence: TGTGCCAGCAGTACTCTAGCGGGGCTCAGGAATACGCAGTATTTT. It translates to CASSTLAGLRNTQYF.

This clone was found a few times. The V call is TRBV7-9, the J call TRBJ2-7; no definite D call. Germline CDR1 is SEHNR and CDR2 is FQNEAQ (reference sequence). The V gene lost 1 base and the J gene lost 2 bases, with 15 bases spanning the gap. This CDR3 has 16 amino acids. The CDR3 DNA reads as TGTGCCAGCAGCTTAGGGTCCGGACCTGTGGCCTACGAGCAGTACTTC. Amino acid sequence: CASSLGSGPVAYEQYF.

The gene calls are TRBV27 and TRBJ1-1; the match to TRBD1 covers 7 bases. In germline, CDR1 is MNHEY, CDR2 SMNVEV (reference sequence). The V gene end was trimmed by 4 bases and the J gene end by 5 bases; junction bases not matched to a gene: 16. The CDR3 loop spans 17 amino acids. The CDR3 here is CASSSPPRQGRRTEAFF. CDR3 in DNA: TGTGCCAGCAGTTCCCCTCCGAGACAGGGAAGGAGAACTGAAGCTTTCTTT.

The chain uses TRBV6-5 and TRBJ1-6; D uncertain. This CDR3 comprises 14 residues. The germline V gene has CDR1 MNHEY and CDR2 SVGAGI. V was pared by 4 bases and J by 9 bases, with 13 bases between. CDR3 coding DNA: TGTGCCAGCAGTTTTCAAGGGCAGAGTTCACCCCTCCACTTT. It translates to CASSFQGQSSPLHF.

Ten or more counts support this clone. V gene TRBV2 combines with J gene TRBJ1-1, with a weak D call TRBD1 (5 bases). With 5 bases removed from V and 4 bases from J, the gap between germline ends came to 17 bases. CDR1 is SNHLY and CDR2 is FYNNEI in the germline V gene. This CDR3 is built from 15 residues. The CDR3 sequence: CASSSTWGTGTEAFF. CDR3 in DNA: TGTGCCAGCAGTTCCACTTGGGGCACGGGCACTGAAGCTTTCTTT. Together with reference TRBV2 and TRBJ1-1, the CDR3 gives the full variable domain: EPEVTQTPSHQVTQMGQEVILRCVPISNHLYFYWYRQILGQKVEFLVSFYNNEISEKSEIFDDQFSVERPDGSNFTLKIRSTKLEDSAMYFCASSSTWGTGTEAFFGQGTRLTVV.

The chain is built from TRBV5-4 and TRBJ2-1; 12 bases are a match to TRBD2. V dropped 6 bases and J dropped 3; count of bases not matched to a gene: 4. The CDR3 length is 15 residues. Looked up from germline, CDR1 is SGHNT and CDR2 is YYREEE (reference sequence). This chain's CDR3 is CASTLTSGSYNEQFF. DNA for the CDR3: TGTGCCAGCACCCTGACTAGCGGGAGCTACAATGAGCAGTTCTTC.

V usage is TRBV20-1 and J usage is TRBJ1-3; no reliable D call. In germline, CDR1 is DFQATT, CDR2 SNEGSKA (reference sequence). The CDR3 has 11 residues. V lost 4 bases and J 4 bases, leaving 5 bases between the germline ends. CDR3 amino acids: CSAIGGNTIYF. The CDR3 DNA follows: TGCAGTGCTATAGGGGGAAACACCATATATTTT.

The rearrangement joins TRBV20-1 to TRBJ2-3, with 11 bases lining up with TRBD2. The CDR3 extends over 16 amino acids. Germline assignment: CDR1 DFQATT and CDR2 SNEGSKA (reference sequence). Trimming removed 3 bases from V and 2 bases from J; junction bases left unmatched: 7. CDR3 region: CSASGASGRYTDTQYF. The CDR3 DNA is TGCAGTGCTAGTGGGGCTAGCGGGAGGTACACAGATACGCAGTATTTT.

This chain uses TRBV14 with TRBJ1-2; D is ambiguous. Trimming took off 4 bases at V and 4 bases at J, with 13 bases between the two ends. The CDR3 runs to 14 residues. Per the germline V gene, CDR1 is SGHDN and CDR2 is FVKESK. CDR3 bases: TGTGCCAGCAGCCCTTTTACAGAATTCTATGGCTACACCTTC. Translating gives CASSPFTEFYGYTF.

The chain couples TRBV2 to TRBJ2-2; a possible D gene is TRBD1 (6 bases). Germline assignment: CDR1 SNHLY and CDR2 FYNNEI. This CDR3 region has 15 residues. V was clipped by 3 bases and J by 6 bases, with 14 bases between them. The CDR3 loop is CASSDQRRGSGELFF. The CDR3 coding sequence is TGTGCCAGCAGTGACCAGCGAAGGGGGTCCGGGGAGCTGTTTTTT.

A single count supports this clone. This chain links TRBV7-3 with TRBJ2-2; D is unclear. The V gene's germline CDR1 is SGHTA and CDR2 FQGTGA. The V end lost 3 bases, the J end lost 2 bases, and 7 bases lay between the germline ends. CDR3 length equals 14 residues. CDR3 coding DNA: TGTGCCAGCAGCTTTAGGTTTAACACCGGGGAGCTGTTTTTT. This gives the protein CASSFRFNTGELFF.

The rearrangement uses TRBV10-2 and TRBJ2-2, with TRBD2 identical over 12 bases. Looked up from germline, CDR1 is WSHSY and CDR2 is SAAADI. After removal of 5 bases from V and 5 bases from J, the junction contained 3 bases not matched to a gene. The CDR3 spans 15 residues. The DNA for the CDR3 is TGCGCCAGCAGTCGGACTAGCGGGACAACCGGGGAGCTGTTTTTT. Protein: CASSRTSGTTGELFF.

V usage is TRBV27 and J usage is TRBJ2-5; D ambiguous. Trimming shortened V by 5 bases and J by 5 bases, and 18 bases separated the two germline ends. This CDR3 has 15 residues. Per the germline V gene, CDR1 is MNHEY and CDR2 is SMNVEV (reference sequence). In nucleotides, the CDR3 is TGTGCCAGCAGTCCCTCGGGTGATGCTGGGGAGACCCAGTACTTC. Translation: CASSPSGDAGETQYF.

The V and J genes are TRBV2 and TRBJ2-3; D is unclear. The CDR3 contains 16 residues. Germline V lookup: CDR1 SNHLY, CDR2 FYNNEI. V lost 0 bases to trimming and J lost 2 bases, with 12 bases between them. In nucleotides, the CDR3 is TGTGCCAGCAGTGAAGCAGACCCCTTATTCACAGATACGCAGTATTTT. Translating it yields CASSEADPLFTDTQYF.

The CDR3 DNA reads as TGTGCCAGCACTAAAACAGGGACAGGGTCCGGCAATGAGCAGTTCTTC. Protein product: CASTKTGTGSGNEQFF. This chain links TRBV27 with TRBJ2-1; TRBD1 matches 9 bases. CDR1 is MNHEY and CDR2 is SMNVEV in the germline V gene (reference sequence). V lost 7 bases, J lost 6 bases, and 13 bases stayed unmatched. The CDR3 consists of 16 residues.

A few counts support this clone. The rearrangement joins TRBV5-1 to TRBJ1-5; 9 bases match TRBD1. Trimming took 2 bases from V and 4 from J; bases not matched to a gene: 1. The CDR3 loop spans 14 amino acids. The germline V gene encodes CDR1 SGHRS and CDR2 YFSETQ. The CDR3 region is CASSFGQGNQPQHF. The CDR3, as DNA: TGCGCCAGCAGCTTCGGACAGGGGAATCAGCCCCAGCATTTT. Full variable domain (rest looked up from reference TRBV5-1 and TRBJ1-5): KAGVTQTPRYLIKTRGQQVTLSCSPISGHRSVSWYQQTPGQGLQFLFEYFSETQRNKGNFPGRFSGRQFSNSRSEMNVSTLELGDSALYLCASSFGQGNQPQHFGDGTRLSIL.

The chain employs TRBV28 and TRBJ1-1; possible D gene TRBD1, 6 bases. Germline-derived CDR1 and CDR2 are MDHEN and SYDVKM. This CDR3 is 14 amino acids long. V lost 5 bases to trimming and J lost 0 bases, with 10 bases between them. This chain's CDR3 is CASSEDSLNTEAFF. The CDR3 nucleotides read TGTGCCAGCAGTGAGGACAGCCTGAACACTGAAGCTTTCTTT.